The 27 T cell receptor beta chains below were found in one sample sequenced in a study of T-cell memory formation after mild COVID-19. Via MiXCR, TCRdb re-called the 5' RACE reads, giving one row per CDR3 protein. The sample has 200,000 to 250,000 distinct CDR3 sequences; about 16% are singletons. The specimen sequenced was PBMCs or a T cell subset sorted from them (not recorded which). The receptors here all came from an adult woman who had mild COVID-19 (a few samples of this study predate the infection). Cell type and time point are not known.

This chain joins TRBV12-3 or TRBV12-4 and TRBJ2-5; perhaps TRBD1 as D (6 bases). The length of the CDR3 is 15 residues. V gave up 4 bases and J gave up 6 bases, with 18 bases separating them. The DNA of the CDR3 is TGTGCCAGCAGTTCCAGCTGGGGGCCCGGGAAGACCCAGTACTTC. Its protein is CASSSSWGPGKTQYF.

This clonotype has more than one count but fewer than ten. J is TRBJ1-5 and V is TRBV20-1; 11 bases agree with TRBD1. J lost 4 bases, V lost 5 bases, and 7 bases had no gene match. The CDR3 loop spans 15 amino acids. Germline CDR1 reads DFQATT; CDR2 reads SNEGSKA (reference sequence). CDR3 DNA sequence: TGCAGTGCTCCTAGCTGGGACAGGGGGAATCAGCCCCAGCATTTT. Its protein product is CSAPSWDRGNQPQHF.

This clonotype was seen only a few times. The chain has TRBV7-2 and TRBJ2-2, with D unclear. Germline assignment: CDR1 SGHTA and CDR2 FQGNSA. This CDR3 spans 12 amino acids. V gave up 7 bases and J gave up 5 bases, with 8 bases separating them. The CDR3, as DNA: TGTGCCAGCACCCTTAATACCGGGGAGCTGTTTTTT. Translated, it gives CASTLNTGELFF. The whole variable domain, filled in from reference TRBV7-2 and TRBJ2-2, reads GAGVSQSPSNKVTEKGKDVELRCDPISGHTALYWYRQSLGQGLEFLIYFQGNSAPDKSGLPSDRFSAERTGGSVSTLTIQRTQQEDSAVYLCASTLNTGELFFGEGSRLTVL.

This clonotype was seen a handful of times. The J gene is TRBJ1-1, the V gene TRBV7-3; D is uncertain. The CDR3 runs to 15 residues. The germline gives CDR1 SGHTA, CDR2 FQGTGA. The V end was cut by 5 bases, the J end by 2 bases, with 15 bases between. The CDR3 DNA sequence: TGTGCCAGCAGCCCTACTATGACTCTCAACACTGAAGCTTTCTTT. Translation: CASSPTMTLNTEAFF.

This clonotype was recorded at least ten times. This chain connects TRBV20-1 to TRBJ2-2, with 9 bases lining up with TRBD2. V was clipped by 5 bases and J by 5 bases; unmatched bases: 6. Germline V CDR1 and CDR2: DFQATT, SNEGSKA (reference sequence). The CDR3 consists of 14 residues. This CDR3 is CSARAGGGTGELFF. In DNA, the CDR3 is TGCAGTGCTCGAGCGGGGGGTGGTACCGGGGAGCTGTTTTTT.

This clonotype occurred a few times. CDR3 sequence (DNA): TGTGCCAGCAGCTTTCGAGATGGGGCCAAAGGGGGTGGCTACACCTTC. It encodes CASSFRDGAKGGGYTF. The V gene is TRBV7-2, the J gene TRBJ1-2; D may be TRBD1 (6 bases). The V and J ends lost 3 bases and 7 bases respectively, with 21 bases between them. There are 16 residues in the CDR3. Germline V gene sequence: CDR1 SGHTA, CDR2 FQGNSA. The full variable domain, its missing parts supplied by reference TRBV7-2 and TRBJ1-2, is GAGVSQSPSNKVTEKGKDVELRCDPISGHTALYWYRQSLGQGLEFLIYFQGNSAPDKSGLPSDRFSAERTGGSVSTLTIQRTQQEDSAVYLCASSFRDGAKGGGYTFGSGTRLTVV.

This clonotype occurred a few times. The V and J genes are TRBV6-6 and TRBJ2-1, with TRBD2 matching over 9 bases. Trimming cost V 0 bases and J 7 bases; bases outside gene matches: 1. Germline V lookup: CDR1 MNHNY, CDR2 SVGAGI (reference sequence). The CDR3 covers 14 residues. CDR3 sequence: CASSYSSGGNEQFF. In DNA, the CDR3 is TGTGCCAGCAGTTACTCGAGCGGGGGGAATGAGCAGTTCTTC.

This chain links TRBV18 with TRBJ1-5, with TRBD1 matching 7 bases. J gave up 5 bases and V 7 bases, and 17 bases lay outside the gene matches. CDR1 and CDR2 from the germline V gene are KGHSH and LQKENI. The CDR3 is 17 residues long. Here the CDR3 DNA reads TGTGCCAGCTTACCCACACAGGGGAGAGGTGGAGATCAGCCCCAGCATTTT. Translated: CASLPTQGRGGDQPQHF.

This clonotype was counted ten times or more. The chain is built from TRBV5-1 and TRBJ2-1; TRBD2 agrees at 7 bases. Germline-derived CDR1 and CDR2 are SGHRS and YFSETQ. V shed 5 bases, J shed 4 bases, and the junction held 12 bases outside the gene matches. CDR3 length equals 16 residues. The CDR3 sequence is CASRRDPGLTYNEQFF. CDR3 coding DNA: TGCGCCAGCAGAAGAGATCCGGGACTAACGTACAATGAGCAGTTCTTC.

The chain links TRBV5-5 to TRBJ2-7; the D gene is possibly TRBD1 (6 bases). V lost 3 bases and J 2 bases, leaving 12 bases between the germline ends. The CDR3 extends over 14 amino acids. Germline CDR1 SGHKS, CDR2 YYEKEE (reference sequence). The DNA of the CDR3 is TGTGCCAGCAGCTCGACAGGAATTACCTACGAGCAGTACTTC. The encoded protein is CASSSTGITYEQYF. The full variable domain, with the rest looked up from reference TRBV5-5 and TRBJ2-7, is DAGVTQSPTHLIKTRGQQVTLRCSPISGHKSVSWYQQVLGQGPQFIFQYYEKEERGRGNFPDRFSARQFPNYSSELNVNALLLGDSALYLCASSSTGITYEQYFGPGTRLTVT.

This clonotype turned up a few times. CDR3 DNA: TGTGCCAGCTCACCCGGACTAGCGGTTCAATACGAGCAGTACTTC. This gives the protein CASSPGLAVQYEQYF. The V call is TRBV18, the J call TRBJ2-7; 10 bases map to TRBD2. Unmatched junction bases numbered 6, after V lost 3 bases and J lost 4 bases. The CDR3 runs 15 residues. The germline V gene has CDR1 KGHSH and CDR2 LQKENI.

The chain has TRBV12-3 or TRBV12-4 and TRBJ1-1; TRBD1 might be the D (5 bases). This CDR3 region has 14 residues. V lost 3 bases and J lost 4, with 12 bases in between. This CDR3 reads CASSLERDGTEAFF. Here the CDR3 DNA reads TGTGCCAGCAGTTTGGAGCGGGACGGCACTGAAGCTTTCTTT.

The CDR3 coding sequence is TGCAGTGCTGGACGGACAGGGTTGGGGGGTGAGCAGTTCTTC. Translating it yields CSAGRTGLGGEQFF. This sequence joins TRBV20-1 and TRBJ2-1; 8 bases are shared with TRBD1. Germline V CDR1 and CDR2: DFQATT, SNEGSKA (reference sequence). Unmatched junction bases numbered 12, after V lost 5 bases and J lost 9 bases. CDR3 length: 14 residues.

This clonotype came up a few times. The chain employs TRBV10-3 and TRBJ2-3, with D possibly being TRBD2 (6 bases). V shed 6 bases and J shed 0 bases, with 10 bases lying between them. The CDR3 is 14 residues long. Germline V gene lookup returns CDR1 ENHRY and CDR2 SYGVKD. The CDR3 DNA sequence: TGTGCCATCAGATCAGGGACTAGCACAGATACGCAGTATTTT. Protein product: CAIRSGTSTDTQYF.

The chain uses TRBV19 and TRBJ1-4; D ambiguous. The CDR3 has 14 amino acids. V lost 4 bases and J lost 8, with 14 bases in between. Germline V gene data show CDR1 as LNHDA and CDR2 as SQIVND (reference sequence). The CDR3 region is CASSKRVAKEKLFF. The CDR3, as DNA: TGTGCCAGTAGTAAGAGGGTAGCAAAGGAAAAACTGTTTTTT.

The sample holds a few counts of this clonotype. This sequence joins TRBV12-3 or TRBV12-4 and TRBJ1-1; no clear D gene. With 5 bases removed from V and 3 bases from J, the gap between germline ends came to 4 bases. This CDR3 is 11 amino acids long. CDR3 nucleotides: TGTGCCAGCAGTCGTGACACTGAAGCTTTCTTT. It is translated as CASSRDTEAFF.

This clonotype has a count of ten or more. The chain has TRBV12-3 or TRBV12-4 and TRBJ1-1, with TRBD1 identical over 10 bases. V lost 4 bases, J lost 4 bases, and 3 bases stayed unmatched. The CDR3 length is 14 residues. DNA for the CDR3: TGTGCCAGCAGTTCGTGGACAGGGGGCACTGAAGCTTTCTTT. Its protein is CASSSWTGGTEAFF.

This clonotype has a handful of counts. This chain joins TRBV3-1 and TRBJ2-7; no clear D gene. This CDR3 contains 14 residues. CDR1 is LGHDT and CDR2 is YNNKEL in the germline V gene (reference sequence). V was cut by 4 bases and J by 3 bases, with 13 bases left in between. This chain's CDR3 is CASSLRSGGYEQYF. The CDR3 coding sequence is TGTGCCAGCAGCCTCAGATCTGGCGGCTACGAGCAGTACTTC.

The gene calls are TRBV5-6 and TRBJ2-7; TRBD1 agrees at 9 bases. V lost 0 bases and J lost 5; bases outside the gene matches: 3. Germline loops: CDR1 SGHDT, CDR2 YYEEEE. The CDR3 sequence is 14 residues long. Here the CDR3 DNA reads TGTGCCAGCAGCTTGGGACAGGGGGTAAACGAGCAGTACTTC. It is translated as CASSLGQGVNEQYF.

There are many counts of this clonotype. The chain uses TRBV20-1 and TRBJ1-2; 12 positions agree with TRBD1. Germline trimming cut 3 bases from V and 7 bases from J; bases unmatched to any gene: 3. There are 13 residues in the CDR3. The germline V gene has CDR1 DFQATT and CDR2 SNEGSKA (reference sequence). The CDR3 DNA reads TGCAGTGCTAGTAGGGACAGGGGGCCTGGCTACACCTTC. It encodes CSASRDRGPGYTF.

This chain links TRBV7-3 with TRBJ2-1; D remains ambiguous. Deletions cut 5 bases from V and 7 bases from J, with 15 bases between. The CDR3 has 14 amino acids. Germline V gives CDR1 SGHTA, CDR2 FQGTGA. CDR3 DNA sequence: TGTGCCAGCAGCCCGGATTCGGTTCTGAATGAGCAGTTCTTC. Protein sequence: CASSPDSVLNEQFF.

The chain carries TRBV20-1 and TRBJ2-2; perhaps TRBD1 as D (6 bases). Germline V lookup: CDR1 DFQATT, CDR2 SNEGSKA (reference sequence). This CDR3 comprises 14 residues. V was pared by 2 bases and J by 2 bases, with 9 bases between. Written as DNA, the CDR3 is TGCAGTGCTAGACAGGGGCCTAACACCGGGGAGCTGTTTTTT. Protein sequence: CSARQGPNTGELFF.

This clonotype was counted a few times. The J gene is TRBJ1-2, the V gene TRBV19; D is possibly TRBD1 (6 bases). This CDR3 has 13 amino acids. Germline lookup yields CDR1 LNHDA and CDR2 SQIVND (reference sequence). The V gene lost 6 bases and the J gene lost 5 bases, with 13 bases spanning the gap. CDR3 DNA sequence: TGTGCCAGTAGCGAAACAGGGTATTATGGCTACACCTTC. This encodes CASSETGYYGYTF.

In its sample, this clonotype was seen a few times. The chain couples TRBV5-5 to TRBJ2-5, with TRBD2 matching 7 bases. V lost 6 bases, J lost 4 bases, and 9 bases stayed unmatched. The CDR3 sequence is 14 residues long. Germline V lookup: CDR1 SGHKS, CDR2 YYEKEE (reference sequence). Here the CDR3 reads CASTPGGFRETQYF. The CDR3 region has the DNA TGTGCCAGCACCCCGGGGGGTTTTCGAGAGACCCAGTACTTC.

For the CDR3, the DNA is TGTGCCAGCACCCCAACAGGGGGGGGACCTGAAGCTTTCTTT. This encodes CASTPTGGGPEAFF. This chain connects TRBV12-3 or TRBV12-4 to TRBJ1-1; 8 bases are a match to TRBD1. This CDR3 is built from 14 residues. J gave up 6 bases and V 7 bases, and 10 bases lay outside the gene matches.

This clonotype was seen a handful of times. This chain joins TRBV4-2 and TRBJ1-5; 8 nucleotides align to TRBD1. The V gene end was trimmed by 3 bases and the J gene end by 5 bases; junction bases not matched to a gene: 6. CDR1 is LGHNA and CDR2 is YNFKEQ in the germline V gene. The CDR3 runs to 15 residues. The CDR3: CASSQDRVRYQPQHF. The CDR3, as DNA: TGTGCCAGCAGCCAGGACAGGGTTAGGTATCAGCCCCAGCATTTT.

The sample holds a few counts of this clonotype. This sequence joins TRBV3-1 and TRBJ2-1; 10 nucleotides match TRBD2. The CDR3 length is 17 residues. V was clipped by 2 bases and J by 7 bases; unmatched bases: 11. Per the germline V gene, CDR1 is LGHDT and CDR2 is YNNKEL (reference sequence). CDR3 in amino acids: CASSQTISGRKINEQFF. Written as DNA, the CDR3 is TGTGCCAGCAGCCAAACTATTAGCGGGAGGAAAATAAATGAGCAGTTCTTC.